Shown below are 25 T cell receptor beta chains from a single sample sequenced in a study of T cell therapy after organ transplantation. For these TCRs, the target antigens are not known. Some clones are missing from TCRdb's copy, which holds only in-frame ones; the method was immunoSEQ multiplex PCR. The top ten hold about 3.4% of the sample, which has 51,000 or so clones, approximately 94% seen once. This sample comprised CD8+ T cells from blood, obtained before autologous CMV-specific T cell therapy. Receptors originate from a human patient who had received a solid organ transplant and had CMV disease.

The rearrangement links TRBV19 to TRBJ2-7, with 9 bases matching TRBD1. V lost 5 bases to trimming and J lost 4 bases; unmatched junction nucleotides: 3. The CDR3 sequence is 13 residues long. In germline, CDR1 is LNHDA, CDR2 SQIVND (reference sequence). In DNA form, the CDR3 reads TGTGCCAGTAGTGCACAGGGGGCTTACGAGCAGTACTTC. Residues: CASSAQGAYEQYF.

The chain recombines TRBV9 with TRBJ2-3, with D perhaps TRBD2 (5 bases). V was clipped by 0 bases and J by 0 bases, with 14 bases between them. This CDR3 has 17 residues. Per germline, CDR1 SGDLS and CDR2 YYNGEE. As DNA, the CDR3 is TGTGCCAGCAGCGTAGCTTTGAGGGAACCTAGCACAGATACGCAGTATTTT. Translated, it gives CASSVALREPSTDTQYF. The whole variable domain, remainder taken from reference TRBV9 and TRBJ2-3, is DSGVTQTPKHLITATGQRVTLRCSPRSGDLSVYWYQQSLDQGLQFLIQYYNGEERAKGNILERFSAQQFPDLHSELNLSSLELGDSALYFCASSVALREPSTDTQYFGPGTRLTVL.

The chain recombines TRBV4-1 with TRBJ2-1; D might be TRBD1 (5 bases). Per germline, CDR1 MGHRA and CDR2 YSYEKL. The CDR3 loop spans 15 amino acids. Trimming took off 4 bases at V and 5 bases at J, with 15 bases between the two ends. CDR3 in DNA: TGCGCCAGCAGCCTGGGGCCAGGGCTCCACAATGAGCAGTTCTTC. Protein product: CASSLGPGLHNEQFF.

The chain links TRBV30 to TRBJ2-1, with TRBD2 matching 14 bases. V was clipped by 5 bases and J by 7 bases; unmatched bases: 7. The germline V gene has CDR1 GTSNPN and CDR2 SVGIG (reference sequence). The CDR3 length is 15 residues. CDR3 sequence: CAWGMGLAGENEQFF. The CDR3 bases are TGTGCCTGGGGCATGGGACTAGCGGGAGAAAATGAGCAGTTCTTC.

This chain links TRBV27 with TRBJ1-1; TRBD1 is a possible D gene (6 bases). The CDR3 totals 15 residues. Per germline, CDR1 MNHEY and CDR2 SMNVEV (reference sequence). With 0 bases removed from V and 0 bases from J, the gap between germline ends came to 8 bases. DNA for the CDR3: TGTGCCAGCAGTTTATCGGACAGACTGAACACTGAAGCTTTCTTT. Protein sequence: CASSLSDRLNTEAFF.

The chain recombines TRBV30 with TRBJ2-7, with D tentatively TRBD1 or TRBD2 (5 bases each). Germline V gene sequence: CDR1 GTSNPN, CDR2 SVGIG (reference sequence). The length of the CDR3 is 13 residues. V shed 0 bases and J shed 3 bases, with 9 bases lying between them. DNA for the CDR3: TGTGCCTGGAGTGTGGGGGATGGCTACGAGCAGTACTTC. Protein: CAWSVGDGYEQYF.

The chain carries TRBV11-2 and TRBJ2-3; the D gene is possibly TRBD1 (5 bases). The CDR3 loop spans 14 amino acids. Per the germline V gene, CDR1 is SGHAT and CDR2 is FQNNGV. V dropped 4 bases and J dropped 6 bases, with 14 bases sitting between them. CDR3 loop: CASSSGGARDTQYF. For the CDR3, the DNA is TGTGCCAGCAGCTCCGGTGGGGCAAGGGATACGCAGTATTTT.

The V call is TRBV7-2, the J call TRBJ1-1; 9 bases map to TRBD1. Germline V gives CDR1 SGHTA, CDR2 FQGNSA. Trimming at V came to 4 bases and at J to 8 bases, leaving 11 bases not matched to a gene. The CDR3 is 15 amino acids. CDR3 protein: CASSSGGQGREEAFF. DNA for the CDR3: TGTGCCAGCAGCTCAGGAGGACAGGGGCGAGAGGAAGCTTTCTTT.

The chain combines TRBV12-5 with TRBJ2-3, with 7 bases aligning to TRBD2. The CDR3 is 13 amino acids. Per germline, CDR1 LGHNT and CDR2 FRNRAP. V lost 6 bases to trimming and J lost 4 bases; unmatched junction nucleotides: 4. The CDR3 region is CASGRTSPDTQYF. CDR3 coding DNA: TGTGCTAGTGGACGGACTAGTCCAGATACGCAGTATTTT. Full variable domain (remainder filled in from reference TRBV12-5 and TRBJ2-3): DARVTQTPRHKVTEMGQEVTMRCQPILGHNTVFWYRQTMMQGLELLAYFRNRAPLDDSGMPKDRFSAEMPDATLATLKIQPSEPRDSAVYFCASGRTSPDTQYFGPGTRLTVL.

This chain joins TRBV7-6 and TRBJ1-1; D is uncertain. The ends were cut back, 2 bases at V and 8 bases at J, with 12 bases in the middle. Per germline, CDR1 SGHVS and CDR2 FNYEAQ. This CDR3 comprises 13 residues. The chain's CDR3 is CASSLKDGPEAFF. The CDR3 nucleotides read TGTGCCAGCAGCTTAAAGGACGGCCCAGAAGCTTTCTTT.

The V and J genes are TRBV10-1 and TRBJ2-3, with TRBD1 matching over 9 bases. Germline values: CDR1 WNHNN, CDR2 SYGVQD (reference sequence). The length of the CDR3 is 16 residues. V shed 5 bases, J shed 2 bases, and the junction held 8 bases outside the gene matches. The CDR3: CASSSPGQGHTDTQYF. CDR3 DNA sequence: TGCGCCAGCAGTTCACCGGGACAGGGCCACACAGATACGCAGTATTTT.

The chain has TRBV6-5 and TRBJ1-1, with D perhaps TRBD1 (6 bases). V lost 3 bases and J lost 0, with 14 bases in between. The germline gives CDR1 MNHEY, CDR2 SVGAGI. The CDR3 spans 16 residues. CDR3: CASSYNGGGMNTEAFF. The CDR3 bases are TGTGCCAGCAGTTATAACGGCGGGGGCATGAACACTGAAGCTTTCTTT.

On this clone: One junction end disagrees with the germline gene, perhaps due to a read error. The rearrangement joins TRBV14 to TRBJ2-7; D not certain. This CDR3 has 15 amino acids. From germline, CDR1 is SGHDN and CDR2 FVKESK. For the CDR3, the DNA is TGTGCCAGCAGCCAAGATACGACTTGGGCCAAAGAAATTACATTC. This translates into CASSQDTTWAKEITF.

The chain has TRBV5-4 and TRBJ2-1; 9 bases map to TRBD2. The CDR3 length is 18 residues. Germline trimming cut 1 base from V and 4 bases from J; bases unmatched to any gene: 12. The germline gives CDR1 SGHNT, CDR2 YYREEE (reference sequence). DNA for the CDR3: TGTGCCAGCAGCTTGCGGCTAGCGGGGCCCTTGGGGTACAATGAGCAGTTCTTC. Translated, it gives CASSLRLAGPLGYNEQFF.

This chain joins TRBV5-1 and TRBJ2-3, with 10 bases lining up with TRBD1. Germline trimming cut 4 bases from V and 4 bases from J; bases unmatched to any gene: 3. The germline V gene has CDR1 SGHRS and CDR2 YFSETQ. The CDR3 sequence is 14 residues long. Here the CDR3 reads CASSIGQGADTQYF. Written as DNA, the CDR3 is TGCGCCAGCAGCATCGGACAGGGGGCAGATACGCAGTATTTT. The variable domain in full, with the rest retrieved from reference TRBV5-1 and TRBJ2-3, is KAGVTQTPRYLIKTRGQQVTLSCSPISGHRSVSWYQQTPGQGLQFLFEYFSETQRNKGNFPGRFSGRQFSNSRSEMNVSTLELGDSALYLCASSIGQGADTQYFGPGTRLTVL.

The chain recombines TRBV19 with TRBJ2-1, with D maybe TRBD2 (5 bases). Trimming shortened V by 3 bases and J by 7 bases, and 16 bases separated the two germline ends. The CDR3 spans 15 residues. Germline V gives CDR1 LNHDA, CDR2 SQIVND (reference sequence). In DNA form, the CDR3 reads TGTGCCAGTAGTATCGGAGTACTAGAAGTGAATGAGCAGTTCTTC. This gives the protein CASSIGVLEVNEQFF.

The J gene is TRBJ2-7, the V gene TRBV6-1; 7 bases fit TRBD2. The CDR3 totals 13 residues. Germline CDR1 MNHNS, CDR2 SASEGT. J gave up 4 bases and V 9 bases, and 9 bases lay outside the gene matches. Here the CDR3 reads CASTLAEKYEQYF. The CDR3 nucleotides are TGTGCCAGTACCCTAGCGGAGAAGTACGAGCAGTACTTC.

This clone was recorded once. The chain carries TRBV28 and TRBJ1-4, with 8 bases lining up with TRBD1. CDR1 and CDR2 (germline): MDHEN, SYDVKM. This CDR3 has 14 residues. The V and J ends lost 3 bases and 8 bases, in that order; junction bases with no gene match: 5. This chain's CDR3 is CASSLDREIEKLFF. The CDR3 nucleotides read TGTGCCAGCAGTTTGGACAGGGAGATCGAAAAACTGTTTTTT.

V is TRBV13 and J is TRBJ2-7, with 10 bases lining up with TRBD1. V shed 0 bases, J shed 1 base, and the junction held 0 bases outside the gene matches. This CDR3 has 15 residues. The germline V gene encodes CDR1 PRHDT and CDR2 FYEKMQ (reference sequence). The CDR3 coding sequence is TGTGCCAGCAGCTTAGGGGGACAGGGGTCCTACGAGCAGTACTTC. Its translation: CASSLGGQGSYEQYF.

The chain links TRBV11-2 to TRBJ2-1, with 7 bases lining up with TRBD1. The CDR3 runs 12 residues. Per the germline V gene, CDR1 is SGHAT and CDR2 is FQNNGV. Losses at the gene ends were 1 base for V and 12 bases for J; bases not matched to a gene: 3. This CDR3 reads CASSLVGTAQFF. Here the CDR3 DNA reads TGTGCCAGCAGCTTAGTAGGGACAGCGCAGTTCTTC.

This chain joins TRBV27 and TRBJ2-7, with D unresolved. The V gene's germline CDR1 is MNHEY and CDR2 SMNVEV (reference sequence). V was pared by 5 bases and J by 3 bases, with 11 bases between. CDR3 size: 13 residues. The CDR3 reads CASSDRVNYEQYF. Here the CDR3 DNA reads TGTGCCAGCAGTGACCGGGTCAACTACGAGCAGTACTTC.

The genes are TRBV2 and TRBJ2-7, with 8 bases that match TRBD1. Germline V gene data show CDR1 as SNHLY and CDR2 as FYNNEI. V shed 6 bases, J shed 4 bases, and the junction held 14 bases outside the gene matches. CDR3 length equals 16 residues. In DNA, the CDR3 is TGTGCCAGCAGCCATAAATTGACAGGGGCGGTTTACGAGCAGTACTTC. Translated: CASSHKLTGAVYEQYF.

The J gene is TRBJ2-3, the V gene TRBV5-4, with 10 bases identical to TRBD1. The CDR3 is made up of 17 amino acids. The germline V gene has CDR1 SGHNT and CDR2 YYREEE (reference sequence). With V trimmed by 4 bases and J by 4 bases, 12 bases remained unmatched. CDR3 nucleotide sequence: TGTGCCAGCAGCCAAGACCCCGGGACAGGGGTGTCAGATACGCAGTATTTT. Amino acids: CASSQDPGTGVSDTQYF.

The rearrangement links TRBV13 to TRBJ1-2; D might be TRBD1 (5 bases). Per germline, CDR1 PRHDT and CDR2 FYEKMQ (reference sequence). The CDR3 spans 13 residues. The V end was cut by 1 base, the J end by 5 bases, with 8 bases between. The CDR3 sequence is CASSLDRKYGYTF. The CDR3 nucleotides read TGTGCCAGCAGCTTAGACAGGAAATATGGCTACACCTTC. Full variable domain (rest looked up from reference TRBV13 and TRBJ1-2): AAGVIQSPRHLIKEKRETATLKCYPIPRHDTVYWYQQGPGQDPQFLISFYEKMQSDKGSIPDRFSAQQFSDYHSELNMSSLELGDSALYFCASSLDRKYGYTFGSGTRLTVV.

The chain is built from TRBV6-5 and TRBJ2-4; 8 bases agree with TRBD1. The CDR3 contains 13 residues. The J segment lost 8 bases and the V segment lost 4 bases, leaving 4 bases of the junction unmatched. Germline CDR1 is MNHEY and CDR2 is SVGAGI. DNA for the CDR3: TGTGCCAGCAGTTCGACAGGGGTGCACATTCAGTACTTC. It is translated as CASSSTGVHIQYF.